The rows below give T cell receptor beta chains drawn from one sample of a study of response to subunit inactivated influenza vaccine. Via MiXCR, TCRdb re-called the RT-PCR reads, giving one row per CDR3 protein. There are 290,000 or so distinct CDR3 sequences in the sample; over 20% occur only once, and about 9.4% lies in the top ten. The sample in question was PBMCs from blood, obtained about 20 months after vaccination. The receptors shown here come from a man between 50 and 75 years old who received an inactivated influenza vaccine. Both conserved end residues are part of each CDR3.

TRBV4-3	TRBJ2-7	CASSQEAGGFREQYF
TRBV25-1	TRBJ1-2	CASSGPLEGGSAF
TRBV9	TRBJ1-1	CASSKLGAMNTEAFF
TRBV4-3	TRBJ2-5	CASSQDLQTETQYF
TRBV28	TRBJ2-7	CASSRTSGRLASSYEQYF
TRBV7-2	TRBJ2-7	CASSFPTDLNSYEQYF
TRBV4-1	TRBJ1-2	CASSPRGVGDANYGYTF
TRBV20-1	TRBJ2-1	CSAETGSYNEQFF
TRBV5-6	TRBJ1-2	CASSLGSAIYGYTF
TRBV10-3	TRBJ2-7	CAIRLTSSHEQYF
TRBV6-1	TRBJ2-3	CASGLAGGSDTQYF
TRBV3-1	TRBJ2-4	CASSQRMAKNIQYF
TRBV7-2	TRBJ2-7	CASSARQGSFYEQYF
TRBV20-1	TRBJ2-2	CSADRERERPGELFF
TRBV4-3	TRBJ1-1	CASSQGGTGQEAFF